Listed below are T cell receptor beta chains from one sample, sequenced in a study of metastatic and nonmetastatic thyroid tumors. Using MiXCR, TCRdb re-called clones from the PCR reads. The data show about 20,000 clones, around 20% seen once. Sequenced sample: adjacent normal tissue. The receptors stem from a male donor with papillary thyroid cancer or a benign thyroid nodule (not recorded which). Some clones in this sample may be carry-over from other donors' samples. Both conserved end residues are part of each CDR3. The D gene is left open where the match is weak. The size field is filled for only some rows; it gives once, few, many or a size class.

d_call	clone_size	j_call	v_call	cdr3_nt	cdr3_aa
TRBD2	many	TRBJ2-1	TRBV5-4	TGTGCCAGCAGCTTTGTGCGGGAGGTCGATGAGCAGTTCTTC	CASSFVREVDEQFF
-	many	TRBJ2-7	TRBV3-1	TGTGCCAGCAGCCAAGGGGGAAATGCCTACGAGCAGTACTTC	CASSQGGNAYEQYF
TRBD1	-	TRBJ1-5	TRBV7-2	TGTGCCAGCAGTCGGACAGGGGGGAATCAGCCCCAGCATTTT	CASSRTGGNQPQHF
-	-	TRBJ1-1	TRBV7-9	TGTGCCAGCAGCTTCAGGGAAGCAAGAGCTTTCTTT	CASSFREARAFF
-	-	TRBJ1-1	TRBV6-1	TGTGCCAGCAGTTCCCGGGGTGATAGTGAAGCTTTCTTT	CASSSRGDSEAFF
TRBD1	medium-sized	TRBJ1-2	TRBV6-1	TGTGCCAGCACGTTATCCGGGACAGGGGCACTTGGCTACACCTTC	CASTLSGTGALGYTF
TRBD1	once	TRBJ1-2	TRBV20-1	TGCAGTGCTCGCGTATCCAGCAATGGACAGGTCTATGGCTACACCTTC	CSARVSSNGQVYGYTF
-	many	TRBJ2-1	TRBV11-2	TGTGCCAGCAGCTTAGTCGGGAACAGAGAGTCCTCCCACAATGAGCAGTTCTTC	CASSLVGNRESSHNEQFF
-	-	TRBJ2-2	TRBV11-2	TGTGCCAGCATCTTCTTCCGTGGGCATACCCACACCGGGGAGCTGTTTTTT	CASIFFRGHTHTGELFF
TRBD1	medium-sized	TRBJ2-7	TRBV7-8	TGTGCCAGCAGCGAGACAGGGGCCTACGAGCAGTACTTC	CASSETGAYEQYF
-	many	TRBJ1-2	TRBV24-1	TGTGCCACCAGTGAACCCGGGACGGCAAGCGGCGGCTACACCTTC	CATSEPGTASGGYTF
-	many	TRBJ2-3	TRBV30	TGTGCCTGGAGCGCTGGGACTGGGAATACAGATACGCAGTATTTT	CAWSAGTGNTDTQYF
TRBD2	many	TRBJ2-3	TRBV7-2	TGTGCCAGCAGCTGGACTAGCGGGAGGGGCACAGATACGCAGTATTTT	CASSWTSGRGTDTQYF
-	-	TRBJ1-5	TRBV27	TGTGCCAGCAGTCCCCGGTCCATCAATCAGCCCCAGCATTTT	CASSPRSINQPQHF
TRBD1	many	TRBJ1-1	TRBV7-2	TGTGCCAGCAGCTTAGTTAACAGGGGAAACACTGAGGCTTTCTTT	CASSLVNRGNTEAFF
-	medium-sized	TRBJ2-5	TRBV12-3/TRBV12-4	TGTGCCAGCAGTTCCCCGGGGGAGACCCAGTACTTC	CASSSPGETQYF
-	many	TRBJ2-2	TRBV9	TGTGCCAGCAGCTCAGATCTGGCCGGGGAGCTGTTTTTT	CASSSDLAGELFF